This T cell receptor beta chain was captured by sequencing in a study of vaccination and CD4 T cells after COVID-19. Study overall: Post-diagnosis, post-COVID samples were collected after a median approximately 100 days, ranging 35 to 161. Overlapping spike peptides of SARS-CoV-2, HCoV-NL63, HCoV-OC43 and HCoV-229E were used, and cells were stimulated with them. Whole-study findings and limits: In convalescent patients, 304 of 307 vaccine-specific clones were mono-reactive for SARS-CoV-2 spike. There was no significant change from 21 to 38 median reactive clonotypes.

Within the sample, this clonotype is medium-sized. The antigen is unknown. Treatment of the sample: approximately nine-day PBMC culture with coronavirus spike peptide pools or control peptides (ViraFEST assay). The assay that was used to sequence DNA from cultured CD4+ T cells was the Oncomine TCR Beta short-read assay. Each CDR3 protein is one row after TCRdb ran MiXCR on the PCR reads. This table holds some 9,000 distinct CDR3 sequences, 55% to 70% found once. This CDR3 spans 15 amino acids. J lost 5 bases, V lost 2 bases, and 8 bases had no gene match. Germline loops: CDR1 MNHEY, CDR2 SVGEGT. This clonotype originated in a human donor who had recovered from COVID-19. The specimen was CD4+ T cells from blood, cultured in vitro. This rearrangement joins TRBV6-2 or TRBV6-3 to TRBJ2-5; 7 bases align to TRBD1. The CDR3 bases are TGTGCCAGCAGTTACGAAAGGGGGCCTTGGGAGACCCAGTACTTC. Its protein product is CASSYERGPWETQYF.